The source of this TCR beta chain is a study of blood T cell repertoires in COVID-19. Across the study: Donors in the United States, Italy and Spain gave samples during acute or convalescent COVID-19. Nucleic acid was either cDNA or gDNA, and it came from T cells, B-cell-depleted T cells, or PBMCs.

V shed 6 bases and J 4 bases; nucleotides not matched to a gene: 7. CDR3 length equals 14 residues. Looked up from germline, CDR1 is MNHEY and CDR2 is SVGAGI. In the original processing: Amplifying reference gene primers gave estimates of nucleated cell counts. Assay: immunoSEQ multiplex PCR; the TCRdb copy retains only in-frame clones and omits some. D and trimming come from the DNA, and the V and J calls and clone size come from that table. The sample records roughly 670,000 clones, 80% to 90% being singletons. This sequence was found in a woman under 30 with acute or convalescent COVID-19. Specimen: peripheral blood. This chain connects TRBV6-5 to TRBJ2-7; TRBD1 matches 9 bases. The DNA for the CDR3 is TGTGCCAGCAGCACCGGGACAGGGTTGTACGAGCAGTACTTC. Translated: CASSTGTGLYEQYF.